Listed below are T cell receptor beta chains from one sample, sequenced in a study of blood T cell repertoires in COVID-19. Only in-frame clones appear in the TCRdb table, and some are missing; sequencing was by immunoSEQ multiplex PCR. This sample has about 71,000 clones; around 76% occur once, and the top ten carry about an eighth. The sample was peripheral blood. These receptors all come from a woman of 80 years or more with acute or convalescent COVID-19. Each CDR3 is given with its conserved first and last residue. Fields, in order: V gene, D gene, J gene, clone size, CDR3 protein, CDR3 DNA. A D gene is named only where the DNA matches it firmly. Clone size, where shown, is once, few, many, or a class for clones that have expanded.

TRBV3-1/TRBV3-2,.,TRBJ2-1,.,CASSQDPTRYNEQFF,TGTGCCAGCAGCCAAGATCCAACTAGATACAATGAGCAGTTCTTC
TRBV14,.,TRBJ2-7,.,CASSPTALGQYF,TGTGCCAGCAGCCCCACAGCCTTAGGGCAGTACTTC
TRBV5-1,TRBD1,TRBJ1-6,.,CASSLGDRGYNSPLHF,TGCGCCAGCAGCTTGGGAGACAGGGGCTATAATTCACCCCTCCACTTT
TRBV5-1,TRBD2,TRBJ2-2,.,CASSSRREGAGELFF,TGCGCCAGCAGCTCGCGGCGGGAGGGCGCCGGGGAGCTGTTTTTT
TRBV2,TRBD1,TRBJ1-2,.,CASITRTGSYYGYTF,TGTGCCAGCATTACCAGGACAGGTTCCTACTATGGCTACACCTTC
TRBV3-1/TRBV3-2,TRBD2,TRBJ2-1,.,CASSSGLAENSYNEQFF,TGTGCCAGCAGCTCGGGACTAGCGGAGAACTCCTACAATGAGCAGTTCTTC
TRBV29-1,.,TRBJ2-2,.,CSVPGTNTGELFF,TGCAGCGTTCCCGGGACTAACACCGGGGAGCTGTTTTTT
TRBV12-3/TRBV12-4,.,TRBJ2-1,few,CASTAAYNEQFF,TGTGCCAGCACGGCGGCGTACAATGAGCAGTTCTTC
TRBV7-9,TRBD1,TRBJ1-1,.,CASSLGQGTFF,TGTGCCAGCAGCTTGGGACAGGGAACTTTCTTT
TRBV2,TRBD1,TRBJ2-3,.,CASRETGALPDTQYF,TGTGCCAGCAGGGAGACAGGGGCCCTCCCAGATACGCAGTATTTT
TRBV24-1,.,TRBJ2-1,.,CATGVGLENNEQFF,TGTGCCACGGGAGTAGGGCTAGAAAACAATGAGCAGTTCTTC
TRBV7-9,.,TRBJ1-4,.,CASSRAGQPTF,TGTGCCAGCAGCCGCGCCGGACAGCCAACTTTT
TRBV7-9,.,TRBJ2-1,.,CASSSTSFHEQFF,TGTGCCAGCAGCTCCACTAGCTTCCATGAGCAGTTCTTC
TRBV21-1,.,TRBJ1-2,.,CASSKAVYGYTF,TGTGCCAGCAGCAAGGCGGTCTATGGCTACACCTTC
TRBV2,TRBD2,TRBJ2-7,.,CASRSGTAGTSGGNSHEQYF,TGTGCCAGCAGGTCCGGGACCGCCGGGACTAGCGGGGGAAATTCCCACGAGCAGTACTTC
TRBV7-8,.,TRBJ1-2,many,CASSRSPGGEDGYTF,TGTGCCAGCAGCCGTTCACCCGGGGGGGAGGATGGCTACACCTTC
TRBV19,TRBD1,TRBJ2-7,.,CASSQLIAWHPGGRGPHLVEQYF,TGTGCCAGTAGCCAATTGATCGCCTGGCACCCCGGGGGCAGGGGGCCCCATCTGGTTGAGCAGTACTTC
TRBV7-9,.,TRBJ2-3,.,CATSTGPPDTQYF,TGTGCCACCTCGACAGGCCCCCCAGATACGCAGTATTTT
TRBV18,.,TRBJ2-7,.,CASSPRGQSYEQYF,TGTGCCAGCTCACCGAGGGGACAATCCTACGAGCAGTACTTC
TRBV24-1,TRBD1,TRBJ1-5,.,CATSDLGQGGPQHF,TGTGCCACCAGTGATTTGGGGCAGGGGGGGCCCCAGCATTTT
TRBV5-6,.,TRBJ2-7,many,CASSLALRKGLSSYEQYF,TGTGCCAGCAGCTTGGCCTTGAGAAAGGGACTGAGCTCCTACGAGCAGTACTTC
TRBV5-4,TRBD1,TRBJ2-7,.,CASSPRTGTHMVYEQYF,TGTGCCAGCAGCCCGCGGACAGGGACCCACATGGTTTACGAGCAGTACTTC
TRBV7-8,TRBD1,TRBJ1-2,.,CASSLAVQGVGGYTF,TGTGCCAGCAGCTTAGCGGTTCAGGGGGTTGGTGGCTACACCTTC
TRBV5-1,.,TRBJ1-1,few,CASSLASMNTEAFF,TGCGCCAGCAGCTTGGCTTCTATGAACACTGAAGCTTTCTTT
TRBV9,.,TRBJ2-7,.,CASSVGREGRNEQYF,TGTGCCAGCAGCGTAGGGCGGGAAGGTAGGAACGAGCAGTACTTC
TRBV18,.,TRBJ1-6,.,CASSPRGGDSPLHF,TGTGCCAGCTCACCTAGGGGAGGTGATTCACCCCTCCACTTT
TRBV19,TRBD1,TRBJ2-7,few,CASSAPGQREQYF,TGTGCCAGTAGTGCCCCGGGACAGAGAGAGCAGTACTTC
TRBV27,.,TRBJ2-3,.,CASSQSRSFPDTQYF,TGTGCCAGCAGTCAATCTCGGAGTTTCCCAGATACGCAGTATTTT
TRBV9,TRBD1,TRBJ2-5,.,CASSVGTGTGETQYF,TGTGCCAGCAGCGTCGGGACAGGGACGGGAGAGACCCAGTACTTC
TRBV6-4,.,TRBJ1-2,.,CASSDSRLHIYGYTF,TGTGCCAGCAGTGACTCGAGGCTGCATATCTATGGCTACACCTTC
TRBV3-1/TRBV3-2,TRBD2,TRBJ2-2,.,CASSLAGTSVSGELFF,TGTGCCAGCAGCCTAGCCGGGACTAGCGTCTCCGGGGAGCTGTTTTTT
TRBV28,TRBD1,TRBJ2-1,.,CASSLNRGQINEQFF,TGTGCCAGCAGCCTCAACAGGGGACAAATCAATGAGCAGTTCTTC
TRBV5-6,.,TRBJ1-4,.,CASSDQGRLGTNEKLFF,TGTGCCAGCAGCGATCAGGGGCGTCTTGGAACTAATGAAAAACTGTTTTTT
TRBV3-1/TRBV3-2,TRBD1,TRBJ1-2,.,CASSQAGDRGRSYGYTF,TGTGCCAGCAGCCAAGCCGGGGACAGGGGGCGTAGCTATGGCTACACCTTC
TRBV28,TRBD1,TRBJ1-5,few,CASSLGQGYRQPQHF,TGTGCCAGCAGTTTAGGACAGGGGTACAGGCAGCCCCAGCATTTT
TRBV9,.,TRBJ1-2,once,CASSEGANYGYTF,TGTGCCAGCAGCGAAGGGGCTAACTATGGCTACACCTTC
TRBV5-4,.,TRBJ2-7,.,CASSFGTLRGSYEQYF,TGTGCCAGCAGCTTTGGTACCCTTCGGGGTTCCTACGAGCAGTACTTC
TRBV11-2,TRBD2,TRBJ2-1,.,CASTRSAGGTNEQFF,TGTGCCAGCACCCGATCAGCGGGAGGGACCAATGAGCAGTTCTTC
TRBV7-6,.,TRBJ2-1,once,CASSLRLVGEQFF,TGTGCCAGCAGCCTCAGACTAGTTGGTGAGCAGTTCTTC
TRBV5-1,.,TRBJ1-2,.,CASSLGQPGGYTF,TGCGCCAGCAGCTTAGGCCAGCCGGGGGGCTACACCTTC
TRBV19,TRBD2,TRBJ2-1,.,CASSNSRGGLAGGSYNEQFF,TGTGCCAGTAGTAACTCAAGGGGAGGGCTAGCGGGAGGGTCCTACAATGAGCAGTTCTTC
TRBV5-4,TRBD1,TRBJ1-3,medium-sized,CASSLGGQGLSGNTIYF,TGTGCCAGCAGCTTGGGGGGACAGGGCCTCTCTGGAAACACCATATATTTT
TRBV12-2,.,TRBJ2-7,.,CASRLAFYEQYF,TGTGCAAGTCGCTTAGCCTTCTACGAGCAGTACTTC
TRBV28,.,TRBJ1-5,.,CASSQQGSNQPQHF,TGTGCCAGCAGTCAACAGGGCAGCAATCAGCCCCAGCATTTT
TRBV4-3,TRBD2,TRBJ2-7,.,CASSHPGTSYEQYF,TGCGCCAGCAGCCACCCAGGGACTAGCTACGAGCAGTACTTC
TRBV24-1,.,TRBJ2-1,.,CATSDYISGTHNEQFF,TGTGCCACCAGTGATTACATTAGCGGTACGCACAATGAGCAGTTCTTC
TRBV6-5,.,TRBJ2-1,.,CASSISELHNEQFF,TGTGCCAGCAGTATCAGCGAACTTCACAATGAGCAGTTCTTC
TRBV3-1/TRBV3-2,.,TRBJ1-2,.,CASSQDRSAANYGYTF,TGTGCCAGCAGCCAAGATCGCAGCGCTGCTAACTATGGCTACACCTTC
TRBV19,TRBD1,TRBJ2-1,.,CASRKTGTGSNEQFF,TGTGCCAGTAGAAAAACCGGGACAGGGAGTAATGAGCAGTTCTTC
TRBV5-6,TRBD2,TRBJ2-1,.,CASRRRTSGTSYNEQFF,TGTGCCAGCAGGCGGCGGACTAGCGGGACCTCCTACAATGAGCAGTTCTTC